The 10 T cell receptor beta chains given below trace back to one sample, sequenced in a study of shared clonotypes between healthy human individuals. The assay was immunoSEQ multiplex PCR, and TCRdb's table has in-frame clones only and misses some. The sample lists 600,000 to 750,000 clones; approximately 75% were seen once. Material for sequencing was memory CD4+ T cells sorted from blood. As to subset: CD45RA-negative fraction. These receptors were collected from a woman in her 30s in good health.

This clone was seen repeatedly, ten times or more. The CDR3 region is CAISDIRENTEAFF. CDR3 in DNA: TGTGCCATCAGTGATATCAGGGAGAACACTGAAGCTTTCTTT. This rearrangement joins TRBV10-3 to TRBJ1-1, with D perhaps matching TRBD1 (5 bases). The ends were cut back, 3 bases at V and 1 base at J, with 9 bases in the middle. The germline V gene encodes CDR1 ENHRY and CDR2 SYGVKD. CDR3 length: 14 amino acids.

The CDR3 region is CASSSEGRDTDTQYF. DNA for the CDR3: TGTGCCAGCAGCAGCGAGGGACGGGACACAGATACGCAGTATTTT. The J gene is TRBJ2-3, the V gene TRBV6-6; possibly TRBD1 or TRBD2 for D (5 bases each). Germline CDR1 MNHNY, CDR2 SVGAGI (reference sequence). Trimming cost V 6 bases and J 2 bases, with 15 bases left between them. The CDR3 contains 15 residues.

The chain recombines TRBV5-1 with TRBJ2-7; tentative D call: TRBD2 (5 bases). Trimming removed 3 bases at V and 7 bases at J, with 20 bases between. Germline CDR1 SGHRS, CDR2 YFSETQ. The CDR3 is made up of 15 amino acids. CDR3 region: CASSSGSTRPGEQYF. As DNA, the CDR3 is TGCGCCAGCAGCTCGGGCTCTACTCGGCCGGGGGAGCAGTACTTC.

The chain couples TRBV28 to TRBJ1-2; weak D call: TRBD1 (6 bases). With 10 bases removed from V and 6 bases from J, the gap between germline ends came to 24 bases. Germline CDR1 MDHEN, CDR2 SYDVKM. This CDR3 has 15 amino acids. The chain's CDR3 is CATIETQGILNGYTF. DNA for the CDR3: TGTGCCACCATAGAAACTCAGGGGATTTTGAATGGCTACACCTTC.

The chain recombines TRBV11-2 with TRBJ1-2; D may be TRBD1 (6 bases). CDR1 and CDR2 from the germline V gene are SGHAT and FQNNGV. There are 16 residues in the CDR3. Deletions cut 5 bases from V and 6 bases from J, with 22 bases between. The CDR3 region is CASSAPTGRRADGYTF. The CDR3 nucleotides are TGTGCCAGCAGCGCTCCAACAGGGCGGCGGGCGGATGGCTACACCTTC.

The V call is TRBV7-9, the J call TRBJ2-7, with D hard to call. The ends were cut back, 0 bases at V and 10 bases at J, with 10 bases in the middle. Germline values: CDR1 SEHNR, CDR2 FQNEAQ (reference sequence). The CDR3 is 12 residues long. The CDR3 spells CASSLAGSFQYF. The DNA of the CDR3 is TGTGCCAGCAGCTTAGCGGGCAGTTTTCAGTACTTC.

The chain combines TRBV7-9 with TRBJ1-1, with D uncertain. There are 14 residues in the CDR3. V dropped 2 bases and J dropped 3 bases, with 10 bases sitting between them. Germline V gene data show CDR1 as SEHNR and CDR2 as FQNEAQ (reference sequence). The CDR3 here is CASSLREAHTEAFF. The DNA of the CDR3 is TGTGCCAGCAGCTTACGGGAGGCACACACTGAAGCTTTCTTT.

The V gene is TRBV5-1, the J gene TRBJ2-6, with D possibly being TRBD1 (6 bases). This CDR3 has 17 residues. Germline loops: CDR1 SGHRS, CDR2 YFSETQ. Trimming shortened V by 1 base and J by 2 bases, and 13 bases separated the two germline ends. CDR3 sequence reads: CASSLQFPGAGANVLTF. The CDR3 DNA reads as TGCGCCAGCAGCTTGCAGTTCCCAGGGGCTGGGGCCAACGTCCTGACTTTC.

This clone has just a few counts. The chain uses TRBV7-2 and TRBJ2-1; TRBD2 agrees at 8 bases. CDR3 size: 16 residues. CDR1 SGHTA and CDR2 FQGNSA come from the germline V gene. With V trimmed by 4 bases and J by 6 bases, 11 bases remained unmatched. The CDR3 here is CASSSRTSSRGNEQFF. The DNA of the CDR3 is TGTGCCAGCAGCTCCCGGACTAGCTCAAGGGGCAATGAGCAGTTCTTC.

There are a few counts of this clone. A much larger clone is a single base away; this may be a read error. Different DNA sequences within this sample yield the same CDR3. The chain joins TRBV5-1 to TRBJ1-5; D remains unclear. Trimming pared 0 bases from V and 7 bases from J, leaving 8 bases between. This CDR3 contains 13 residues. The germline CDR1 and CDR2 sequences are SGHRS and YFSETQ. CDR3 sequence reads: CASSLEGGQPQHF. CDR3 in DNA: TGCGCCAGCAGCTTGGAAGGCGGGCAGCCCCAGCATTTT.